The sequence of this TCR beta chain was determined in a study of blood T cell repertoires in COVID-19. Study at large: Both acute and convalescent COVID-19 samples were obtained from the United States, Italy and Spain.

Participant age was about 18 to 89 years, and participants resided in roughly 24 US areas. Participants' reported clinical history set cohort assignment. Germline V CDR1 and CDR2: SNHLY, FYNNEI. This CDR3 comprises 16 residues. Trimming removed 2 bases from V and 3 bases from J, with 16 bases in between. Original processing methods: The assay estimated nucleated cells by amplifying reference gene primers. The repertoire was sequenced with immunoSEQ multiplex PCR; TCRdb's copy has only in-frame clones and lacks some. V, J and clone size were drawn from that table, and D and trimming were deduced from the DNA. The table includes 200,000 to 250,000 clones, about 91% detected once.

Specimen: PBMCs or T cells enriched from blood (not recorded which). The chain is built from TRBV2 and TRBJ1-2; the D is unclear. The receptor comes from a woman under 40 with acute COVID-19. CDR3 nucleotides: TGTGCCAGCAGTGAATCGGAGGGAGTGGAGGACTATGGCTACACCTTC. It encodes CASSESEGVEDYGYTF.